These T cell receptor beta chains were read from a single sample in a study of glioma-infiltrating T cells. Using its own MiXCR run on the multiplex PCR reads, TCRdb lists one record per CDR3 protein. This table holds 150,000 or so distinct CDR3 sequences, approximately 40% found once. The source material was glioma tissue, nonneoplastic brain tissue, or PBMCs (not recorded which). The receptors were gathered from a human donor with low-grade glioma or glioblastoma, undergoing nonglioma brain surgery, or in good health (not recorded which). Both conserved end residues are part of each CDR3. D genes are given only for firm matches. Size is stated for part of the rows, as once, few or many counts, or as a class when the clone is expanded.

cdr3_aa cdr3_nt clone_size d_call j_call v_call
CPTSRDFAETQYF TGTCCCACCAGCAGAGATTTCGCGGAGACCCAGTACTTC . . TRBJ2-5 TRBV15
CASARGGTNTGELFF TGTGCCAGCGCAAGGGGCGGGACGAACACCGGGGAGCTGTTTTTT many . TRBJ2-2 TRBV6-1
CATLKDVSYEQYF TGTGCCACACTTAAGGACGTATCCTACGAGCAGTACTTC few . TRBJ2-7 TRBV6-1
CASSQGASEAFF TGTGCCAGCAGCCAGGGGGCTTCCGAAGCTTTCTTT . . TRBJ1-1 TRBV4-2
CASSILNTEAFF TGTGCCAGCAGCATTTTGAACACTGAAGCTTTCTTT few . TRBJ1-1 TRBV7-9
CSVRSSGANVLTF TGCAGCGTACGGAGCTCTGGGGCCAACGTCCTGACTTTC . . TRBJ2-6 TRBV29-1
CAISARRSLIHTDTQYF TGTGCCATCAGTGCCCGTCGCTCACTGATACACACAGATACGCAGTATTTT . . TRBJ2-3 TRBV10-3
CASSYEPGNTIYF TGTGCCAGCAGTTACGAACCTGGAAACACCATATATTTT . . TRBJ1-3 TRBV6-6
CASSRGGTDTQYF TGCGCCAGCAGCCGCGGGGGCACAGATACGCAGTATTTT . . TRBJ2-3 TRBV5-1
CASSQDSRGAVWGTQYF TGCGCCAGCAGCCAAGATTCAAGAGGGGCAGTTTGGGGTACGCAGTATTTT . . TRBJ2-3 TRBV5-1
CASLGQEVYTF TGTGCCAGCTTGGGCCAAGAAGTCTACACCTTC few . TRBJ1-2 TRBV6-1
CASNQDRRSEPQHF TGCGCCAGCAACCAAGACCGCCGATCAGAGCCCCAGCATTTT . . TRBJ1-5 TRBV4-1
CASSQASANEQFF TGTGCCAGCAGCCAAGCCAGTGCTAATGAGCAGTTCTTC few . TRBJ2-1 TRBV3-1
CASSYDRGNSPPHF TGCGCCAGCAGCTATGACAGGGGGAATTCACCCCCCCACTTT . TRBD1 TRBJ1-6 TRBV4-3
CASSVSGRGTGIDEQFF TGTGCCAGCAGTGTTAGCGGGAGGGGGACTGGTATTGATGAGCAGTTCTTC . TRBD2 TRBJ2-1 TRBV27
CAISGTSDQETQYF TGTGCCATCAGTGGCACTAGCGATCAAGAGACCCAGTACTTC . TRBD2 TRBJ2-5 TRBV10-3
CATSVAGDQPQHF TGTGCCACCAGTGTTGCCGGAGATCAGCCCCAGCATTTT . . TRBJ1-5 TRBV24-1
CASSGQGGTEAFF TGCGCCAGCAGCGGACAGGGCGGAACTGAAGCTTTCTTT . TRBD1 TRBJ1-1 TRBV5-1
CASSQEFRTDTDTQYF TGCGCCAGCAGCCAAGAGTTCCGGACAGACACAGATACGCAGTATTTT few . TRBJ2-3 TRBV4-3
CASSQDVARYEQYF TGTGCCAGCAGCCAAGACGTAGCTAGGTACGAGCAGTACTTC . . TRBJ2-7 TRBV4-2
CASSQDATPHNEQFF TGTGCCAGCAGCCAAGATGCGACCCCCCACAATGAGCAGTTCTTC . . TRBJ2-1 TRBV14
CSARAGTVNTEAFF TGCAGTGCTAGAGCCGGGACAGTGAACACTGAAGCTTTCTTT . TRBD1 TRBJ1-1 TRBV20-1
CASKTGTSGTEQFF TGTGCCAGCAAAACCGGGACTAGCGGGACCGAGCAGTTCTTC . TRBD2 TRBJ2-1 TRBV6-1
CASSERRTSTDTQYF TGTGCCAGCAGCGAGCGGAGGACTAGCACAGATACGCAGTATTTT few . TRBJ2-3 TRBV7-2
CASTPSGARQPQHF TGTGCCAGCACCCCTTCGGGGGCTCGGCAGCCCCAGCATTTT . . TRBJ1-5 TRBV12-3/TRBV12-4
CASSQDGVAGEETQYF TGCGCCAGCAGCCAAGACGGGGTAGCGGGGGAGGAGACCCAGTACTTC . TRBD2 TRBJ2-5 TRBV4-1
CASSSGEGTQYF TGTGCCAGCAGCTCCGGGGAAGGGACCCAGTACTTC few . TRBJ2-5 TRBV7-2
CASSSGVIDTQYF TGTGCCAGCAGCTCGGGAGTGATAGATACGCAGTATTTT . . TRBJ2-3 TRBV7-9
CASSLSSTLNTEAFF TGTGCCAGCAGTTTATCTTCGACACTCAACACTGAAGCTTTCTTT once . TRBJ1-1 TRBV27
CASSQKGTGGKAFF TGTGCCAGCAGCCAGAAAGGGACAGGGGGCAAAGCTTTCTTT . TRBD1 TRBJ1-1 TRBV3-1
CASSLGQGVWDEQFF TGTGCCAGCAGTCTAGGACAGGGGGTTTGGGATGAGCAGTTCTTC few TRBD1 TRBJ2-1 TRBV27
CASRDLRLAGAYEQYF TGTGCCAGCAGGGACCTACGACTAGCGGGAGCCTACGAGCAGTACTTC . TRBD2 TRBJ2-7 TRBV2
CASSLSGVPPGYGYTF TGTGCCAGCAGTTTGTCAGGGGTCCCCCCGGGCTATGGCTACACCTTC few . TRBJ1-2 TRBV27
CASSLAPGPQPDTQYF TGTGCCAGCAGCTTAGCACCCGGGCCGCAGCCCGATACGCAGTATTTT few . TRBJ2-3 TRBV7-6
CASRGSGPSPLHF TGTGCCAGCAGGGGCTCCGGACCTTCACCCCTCCACTTT . . TRBJ1-6 TRBV6-5
CASRPSGTADSPLHF TGTGCCAGCAGACCGTCCGGGACAGCAGATTCACCCCTCCACTTT few TRBD1 TRBJ1-6 TRBV6-1
CASSSGLAPRYEQYF TGTGCCAGCAGTTCGGGACTAGCACCGCGCTACGAGCAGTACTTC . TRBD2 TRBJ2-7 TRBV28
CSARVVGDTLNEQYF TGCAGTGCTAGAGTAGTTGGGGACACTCTCAACGAGCAGTACTTC . . TRBJ2-7 TRBV20-1
CASSYLSGRSYNEQFF TGTGCCAGCAGTTACCTAAGCGGGAGGTCCTACAATGAGCAGTTCTTC few TRBD2 TRBJ2-1 TRBV6-2/TRBV6-3
CASDQYRTGDNKQYF TGTGCCAGCGACCAATACCGGACAGGGGATAATAAGCAGTACTTC few TRBD1 TRBJ2-7 TRBV6-2/TRBV6-3
CASATGGGGEAFF TGTGCCAGCGCAACAGGGGGAGGGGGTGAAGCTTTCTTT . TRBD1 TRBJ1-1 TRBV7-3
CASRNTGTGTTDTQYF TGTGCCAGCCGAAACACCGGGACAGGGACCACAGATACGCAGTATTTT . TRBD1 TRBJ2-3 TRBV10-3
CASSYRSGELFF TGTGCCAGCAGTTACCGGTCAGGGGAGCTGTTTTTT . . TRBJ2-2 TRBV6-6
CASSLYRGTSYNEQFF TGTGCCAGCAGCTTATATAGGGGGACGTCATACAATGAGCAGTTCTTC . . TRBJ2-1 TRBV7-2
CSASGGQDTQYF TGCAGTGCTAGCGGGGGGCAAGATACGCAGTATTTT few . TRBJ2-3 TRBV20-1
CASSPPGQGAGSPLHF TGTGCCAGCTCACCACCGGGACAGGGGGCAGGTTCACCCCTCCACTTT . TRBD1 TRBJ1-6 TRBV18